These T cell receptor beta chains were read from a single sample in a study of cytomegalovirus exposure and HLA in healthy donors. Some clones are missing from TCRdb's copy, which holds only in-frame ones; the method was immunoSEQ multiplex PCR. The profile shows 200,000 to 250,000 clones, roughly 85% of them singletons. The sample taken for sequencing was PBMCs. The source is a woman aged 18-29 years in good health and CMV-seronegative. Each CDR3 is given with its conserved first and last residue. Fields, in order: CDR3 length, J gene, V gene, D gene, clone size, CDR3 protein, CDR3 DNA. D genes are given only for firm matches. Only some rows state a clone size, as once, few, many or a class for expanded clones.

CDR3 length: 17; J gene: TRBJ2-3; V gene: TRBV9; D gene: TRBD2; clone size: -; CDR3 protein: CASSVQRGGQGADTQYF; CDR3 DNA: TGTGCCAGCAGCGTGCAGCGGGGGGGACAAGGAGCAGATACGCAGTATTTT
CDR3 length: 16; J gene: TRBJ2-7; V gene: TRBV5-1; D gene: TRBD1; clone size: -; CDR3 protein: CASSLSPDRAAYEQYF; CDR3 DNA: TGCGCCAGCAGTCTTTCCCCCGACAGGGCCGCCTACGAGCAGTACTTC
CDR3 length: 14; J gene: TRBJ1-5; V gene: TRBV6-1; D gene: -; clone size: -; CDR3 protein: CASMKDWRGQPQHF; CDR3 DNA: TGTGCCAGCATGAAGGACTGGAGGGGTCAGCCCCAGCATTTT
CDR3 length: 15; J gene: TRBJ2-1; V gene: TRBV10-1; D gene: TRBD1; clone size: -; CDR3 protein: CARSEFGTGMNEQFF; CDR3 DNA: TGCGCCCGCAGTGAGTTCGGGACAGGGATGAATGAGCAGTTCTTC
CDR3 length: 11; J gene: TRBJ2-7; V gene: TRBV20-1; D gene: -; clone size: -; CDR3 protein: CSARERGEQYF; CDR3 DNA: TGCAGTGCTAGAGAGAGGGGCGAGCAGTACTTC
CDR3 length: 13; J gene: TRBJ1-2; V gene: TRBV28; D gene: -; clone size: -; CDR3 protein: CASTIPGNYGYTF; CDR3 DNA: TGTGCCAGCACCATACCAGGGAACTATGGCTACACCTTC
CDR3 length: 13; J gene: TRBJ2-7; V gene: TRBV28; D gene: -; clone size: -; CDR3 protein: CASVAGPRYEQYF; CDR3 DNA: TGTGCCAGCGTCGCGGGACCGCGCTACGAGCAGTACTTC
CDR3 length: 17; J gene: TRBJ2-1; V gene: TRBV4-1; D gene: TRBD2; clone size: -; CDR3 protein: CASSQDRRGGLGDEQFF; CDR3 DNA: TGCGCCAGCAGCCAGGATAGGCGGGGGGGCCTAGGAGATGAGCAGTTCTTC
CDR3 length: 12; J gene: TRBJ1-2; V gene: TRBV4-1; D gene: -; clone size: -; CDR3 protein: CASSQDNTGYTF; CDR3 DNA: TGCGCCAGCAGCCAAGACAACACTGGCTACACCTTC
CDR3 length: 14; J gene: TRBJ2-7; V gene: TRBV27; D gene: -; clone size: -; CDR3 protein: CASSLSSGSYEQYF; CDR3 DNA: TGTGCCAGCAGTTTATCTAGCGGCTCCTACGAGCAGTACTTC
CDR3 length: 12; J gene: TRBJ1-1; V gene: TRBV18; D gene: TRBD1; clone size: -; CDR3 protein: CASSPDRGVAFF; CDR3 DNA: TGTGCCAGCTCACCGGACAGGGGTGTAGCTTTCTTT
CDR3 length: 15; J gene: TRBJ2-7; V gene: TRBV7-8; D gene: TRBD1; clone size: -; CDR3 protein: CASTPGTGFSYEQYF; CDR3 DNA: TGTGCCAGCACGCCCGGGACAGGGTTTTCCTACGAGCAGTACTTC
CDR3 length: 15; J gene: TRBJ2-1; V gene: TRBV6-4; D gene: -; clone size: -; CDR3 protein: CASSESLASYNEQFF; CDR3 DNA: TGTGCCAGCAGTGAGAGCCTAGCCTCCTACAATGAGCAGTTCTTC
CDR3 length: 15; J gene: TRBJ1-2; V gene: TRBV5-6; D gene: TRBD1; clone size: few; CDR3 protein: CASSPPDRASYGYTF; CDR3 DNA: TGTGCCAGCAGCCCCCCGGACAGGGCCTCCTATGGCTACACCTTC
CDR3 length: 17; J gene: TRBJ2-5; V gene: TRBV9; D gene: TRBD2; clone size: -; CDR3 protein: CASSVGPAGAGQETQYF; CDR3 DNA: TGTGCCAGCAGCGTAGGCCCCGCGGGAGCGGGGCAAGAGACCCAGTACTTC
CDR3 length: 10; J gene: TRBJ2-1; V gene: TRBV20-1; D gene: -; clone size: -; CDR3 protein: CSALDNEQFF; CDR3 DNA: TGCAGTGCCCTGGACAATGAGCAGTTCTTC
CDR3 length: 16; J gene: TRBJ1-4; V gene: TRBV6-6; D gene: TRBD1; clone size: -; CDR3 protein: CASKPSRGQTNEKLFF; CDR3 DNA: TGTGCCAGCAAACCGAGCAGGGGGCAAACTAATGAAAAACTGTTTTTT
CDR3 length: 13; J gene: TRBJ1-5; V gene: TRBV30; D gene: -; clone size: -; CDR3 protein: CAWSRAGNQPQHF; CDR3 DNA: TGTGCCTGGAGTAGGGCGGGCAATCAGCCCCAGCATTTT
CDR3 length: 12; J gene: TRBJ2-7; V gene: TRBV2; D gene: -; clone size: once; CDR3 protein: CATAGLEYEQYF; CDR3 DNA: TGTGCCACCGCAGGGCTAGAATACGAGCAGTACTTC
CDR3 length: 13; J gene: TRBJ1-2; V gene: TRBV6-5; D gene: -; clone size: -; CDR3 protein: CASSYNEVGGYTF; CDR3 DNA: TGTGCCAGCAGTTACAACGAGGTCGGTGGCTACACCTTC
CDR3 length: 15; J gene: TRBJ1-2; V gene: TRBV7-2; D gene: -; clone size: -; CDR3 protein: CASSSRGVANYGYTF; CDR3 DNA: TGTGCCAGCAGCTCCCGAGGCGTAGCTAACTATGGCTACACCTTC
CDR3 length: 14; J gene: TRBJ2-5; V gene: TRBV2; D gene: -; clone size: -; CDR3 protein: CASSVQRPGETQYF; CDR3 DNA: TGTGCCAGCAGTGTCCAGAGACCAGGCGAGACCCAGTACTTC
CDR3 length: 15; J gene: TRBJ2-3; V gene: TRBV30; D gene: -; clone size: -; CDR3 protein: CAWSLTSRSTDTQYF; CDR3 DNA: TGTGCCTGGAGCCTGACCAGCCGATCCACAGATACGCAGTATTTT
CDR3 length: 14; J gene: TRBJ1-1; V gene: TRBV5-1; D gene: -; clone size: -; CDR3 protein: CASSLEQGETEAFF; CDR3 DNA: TGCGCCAGCAGCCTAGAACAGGGAGAAACTGAAGCTTTCTTT
CDR3 length: 11; J gene: TRBJ1-1; V gene: TRBV5-1; D gene: -; clone size: -; CDR3 protein: CASRQNTEAFF; CDR3 DNA: TGCGCCAGCAGACAGAACACTGAAGCTTTCTTT
CDR3 length: 15; J gene: TRBJ1-6; V gene: TRBV5-1; D gene: TRBD1; clone size: -; CDR3 protein: CASSSLQGNQGPLHF; CDR3 DNA: TGCGCCAGCAGCTCCCTACAGGGGAATCAGGGACCCCTCCACTTT
CDR3 length: 15; J gene: TRBJ1-3; V gene: TRBV5-4; D gene: TRBD1; clone size: -; CDR3 protein: CASSLPPGQGNTIYF; CDR3 DNA: TGTGCCAGCAGCCTGCCTCCGGGACAGGGAAACACCATATATTTT
CDR3 length: 13; J gene: TRBJ1-1; V gene: TRBV30; D gene: TRBD1; clone size: -; CDR3 protein: CAWKRDRVTEAFF; CDR3 DNA: TGTGCCTGGAAGCGGGACAGGGTAACTGAAGCTTTCTTT
CDR3 length: 13; J gene: TRBJ1-4; V gene: TRBV6-6; D gene: -; clone size: -; CDR3 protein: CASSYAGNEKLFF; CDR3 DNA: TGTGCCAGCAGTTACGCAGGGAATGAAAAACTGTTTTTT
CDR3 length: 14; J gene: TRBJ1-1; V gene: TRBV5-1; D gene: TRBD1; clone size: -; CDR3 protein: CASSLEGAGTEAFF; CDR3 DNA: TGCGCCAGCAGCTTGGAGGGGGCCGGCACTGAAGCTTTCTTT
CDR3 length: 12; J gene: TRBJ1-1; V gene: TRBV29-1; D gene: -; clone size: few; CDR3 protein: CSAVGGRTEAFF; CDR3 DNA: TGCAGCGCCGTGGGGGGGCGGACTGAAGCTTTCTTT
CDR3 length: 15; J gene: TRBJ2-7; V gene: TRBV15; D gene: -; clone size: -; CDR3 protein: CATSIGGAISYEQYF; CDR3 DNA: TGTGCCACCAGTATTGGAGGGGCAATCTCCTACGAGCAGTACTTC
CDR3 length: 15; J gene: TRBJ1-4; V gene: TRBV2; D gene: -; clone size: -; CDR3 protein: CASSVGHATNEKLFF; CDR3 DNA: TGTGCCAGCAGTGTTGGGCATGCAACTAATGAAAAACTGTTTTTT
CDR3 length: 14; J gene: TRBJ2-7; V gene: TRBV9; D gene: TRBD1; clone size: -; CDR3 protein: CASSAGTGNYEQYF; CDR3 DNA: TGTGCCAGCAGCGCCGGGACAGGAAACTACGAGCAGTACTTC
CDR3 length: 14; J gene: TRBJ1-3; V gene: TRBV9; D gene: -; clone size: -; CDR3 protein: CASSVAGSGNTIYF; CDR3 DNA: TGTGCCAGCAGCGTAGCGGGGTCTGGAAACACCATATATTTT
CDR3 length: 18; J gene: TRBJ2-1; V gene: TRBV7-8; D gene: TRBD2; clone size: -; CDR3 protein: CASSLVIVGTNSYNEQFF; CDR3 DNA: TGTGCCAGCAGCTTAGTTATCGTAGGGACTAACTCCTACAATGAGCAGTTCTTC
CDR3 length: 17; J gene: TRBJ2-2; V gene: TRBV9; D gene: TRBD2; clone size: -; CDR3 protein: CASSQTLSGSNTGELFF; CDR3 DNA: TGTGCCAGCAGCCAGACTCTTAGCGGGAGTAATACCGGGGAGCTGTTTTTT
CDR3 length: 11; J gene: TRBJ2-7; V gene: TRBV27; D gene: -; clone size: -; CDR3 protein: CASRYGYEQYF; CDR3 DNA: TGTGCCAGCCGATACGGCTACGAGCAGTACTTC
CDR3 length: 14; J gene: TRBJ1-6; V gene: TRBV30; D gene: -; clone size: -; CDR3 protein: CAWSVNFWDSPLHF; CDR3 DNA: TGTGCCTGGAGCGTAAATTTTTGGGACTCACCCCTCCACTTT
CDR3 length: 16; J gene: TRBJ2-2; V gene: TRBV21-1; D gene: -; clone size: -; CDR3 protein: CAPPPPGQGCTGELFF; CDR3 DNA: TGTGCCCCGCCACCTCCGGGACAGGGTTGCACCGGGGAGCTGTTTTTT
CDR3 length: 12; J gene: TRBJ1-2; V gene: TRBV29-1; D gene: -; clone size: once; CDR3 protein: CSVEGSNYGYTF; CDR3 DNA: TGCAGCGTAGAAGGGAGTAACTATGGCTACACCTTC
CDR3 length: 13; J gene: TRBJ2-3; V gene: TRBV6-4; D gene: -; clone size: -; CDR3 protein: CASSDSDVDTQYF; CDR3 DNA: TGTGCCAGCAGTGACTCTGACGTTGATACGCAGTATTTT
CDR3 length: 15; J gene: TRBJ2-7; V gene: TRBV9; D gene: -; clone size: -; CDR3 protein: CASSALPTLVVEQYF; CDR3 DNA: TGTGCCAGCAGCGCCCTTCCAACTCTGGTCGTCGAGCAGTACTTC
CDR3 length: 17; J gene: TRBJ1-1; V gene: TRBV11-2; D gene: -; clone size: -; CDR3 protein: CASSSPGGTVLNTEAFF; CDR3 DNA: TGTGCCAGCAGCTCCCCGGGTGGGACGGTACTGAACACTGAAGCTTTCTTT
CDR3 length: 15; J gene: TRBJ2-7; V gene: TRBV27; D gene: -; clone size: once; CDR3 protein: CASSSSWGEWNEQYF; CDR3 DNA: TGTGCCAGCAGTTCTTCTTGGGGAGAGTGGAACGAGCAGTACTTC
CDR3 length: 14; J gene: TRBJ1-1; V gene: TRBV6-6; D gene: -; clone size: -; CDR3 protein: CASSQTAMNTEAFF; CDR3 DNA: TGTGCCAGCAGCCAGACCGCCATGAACACTGAAGCTTTCTTT
CDR3 length: 18; J gene: TRBJ2-1; V gene: TRBV29-1; D gene: TRBD2; clone size: -; CDR3 protein: CSVSLFLDSGWSYNEQFF; CDR3 DNA: TGCAGCGTTAGTTTATTTCTTGATAGCGGGTGGTCCTACAATGAGCAGTTCTTC
CDR3 length: 17; J gene: TRBJ2-1; V gene: TRBV2; D gene: TRBD2; clone size: -; CDR3 protein: CASRTGTSGGTYNEQFF; CDR3 DNA: TGTGCCAGCAGAACCGGGACTAGCGGAGGGACCTACAATGAGCAGTTCTTC
CDR3 length: 15; J gene: TRBJ1-2; V gene: TRBV5-1; D gene: TRBD1; clone size: once; CDR3 protein: CASSLAAGQGYGYTF; CDR3 DNA: TGCGCCAGCAGCTTGGCCGCGGGACAGGGCTATGGCTACACCTTC
CDR3 length: 16; J gene: TRBJ2-1; V gene: TRBV7-6; D gene: TRBD2; clone size: -; CDR3 protein: CASSLLAGWSYNEQFF; CDR3 DNA: TGTGCCAGCAGCTTACTAGCGGGATGGTCCTACAATGAGCAGTTCTTC
CDR3 length: 14; J gene: TRBJ2-7; V gene: TRBV2; D gene: TRBD1; clone size: -; CDR3 protein: CASSAQGDSYEQYF; CDR3 DNA: TGTGCCAGCAGTGCGCAGGGGGACTCCTACGAGCAGTACTTC
CDR3 length: 14; J gene: TRBJ1-2; V gene: TRBV28; D gene: -; clone size: -; CDR3 protein: CASSSGARYYGYTF; CDR3 DNA: TGTGCCAGCAGTTCAGGGGCCCGCTACTATGGCTACACCTTC
CDR3 length: 16; J gene: TRBJ2-2; V gene: TRBV5-6; D gene: -; clone size: -; CDR3 protein: CASSKRGAKNTGELFF; CDR3 DNA: TGTGCCAGCAGCAAGAGAGGGGCAAAGAACACCGGGGAGCTGTTTTTT
CDR3 length: 14; J gene: TRBJ1-5; V gene: TRBV6-1; D gene: -; clone size: -; CDR3 protein: CASSERHSNQPQHF; CDR3 DNA: TGTGCCAGCAGTGAGAGACACTCCAATCAGCCCCAGCATTTT
CDR3 length: 14; J gene: TRBJ2-7; V gene: TRBV6-1; D gene: TRBD1; clone size: -; CDR3 protein: CASSEGDSSYEQYF; CDR3 DNA: TGTGCCAGCAGTGAAGGGGACAGCTCCTACGAGCAGTACTTC
CDR3 length: 12; J gene: TRBJ1-5; V gene: TRBV19; D gene: -; clone size: once; CDR3 protein: CASSPKNQPQHF; CDR3 DNA: TGTGCCAGTAGCCCGAAAAATCAGCCCCAGCATTTT
CDR3 length: 18; J gene: TRBJ2-6; V gene: TRBV19; D gene: TRBD2; clone size: -; CDR3 protein: CASRRLAGVDKGANVLTF; CDR3 DNA: TGTGCCAGTAGGAGACTAGCGGGAGTAGATAAGGGGGCCAACGTCCTGACTTTC
CDR3 length: 16; J gene: TRBJ1-2; V gene: TRBV9; D gene: TRBD1; clone size: -; CDR3 protein: CASSVSSWGTGVSYTF; CDR3 DNA: TGTGCCAGCAGCGTATCAAGTTGGGGGACAGGCGTTAGCTACACCTTC
CDR3 length: 16; J gene: TRBJ2-7; V gene: TRBV5-1; D gene: -; clone size: -; CDR3 protein: CASSLGIPVASYEQYF; CDR3 DNA: TGCGCCAGCAGTTTGGGTATCCCGGTCGCCTCCTACGAGCAGTACTTC